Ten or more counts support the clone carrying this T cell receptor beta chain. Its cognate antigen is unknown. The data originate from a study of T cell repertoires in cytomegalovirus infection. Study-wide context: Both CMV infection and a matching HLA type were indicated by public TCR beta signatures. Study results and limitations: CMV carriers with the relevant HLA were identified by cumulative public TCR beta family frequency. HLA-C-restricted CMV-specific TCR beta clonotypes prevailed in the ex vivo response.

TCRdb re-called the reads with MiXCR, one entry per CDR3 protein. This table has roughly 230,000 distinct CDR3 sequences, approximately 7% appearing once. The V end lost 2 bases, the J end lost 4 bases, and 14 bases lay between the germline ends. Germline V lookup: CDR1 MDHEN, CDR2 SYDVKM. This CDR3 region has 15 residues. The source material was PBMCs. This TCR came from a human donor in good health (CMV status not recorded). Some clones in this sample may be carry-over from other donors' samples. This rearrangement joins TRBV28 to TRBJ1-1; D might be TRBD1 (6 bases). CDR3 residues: CASSLGGRVGTEAFF. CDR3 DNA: TGTGCCAGCAGTTTAGGGGGCAGGGTAGGCACTGAAGCTTTCTTT.